Following are 27 T cell receptor beta chains from one sample sequenced in a study of T cells in tuberculosis (dated by TCRdb to the late 2010s). Libraries were built with the immunoSEQ multiplex PCR assay. TCRdb holds this immuneACCESS table with in-frame rearrangements only. Some clones are missing; in checked studies, unresolved V genes explain under half, and the rest has no known cause. The sample records more than 20,000 clones, approximately 86% of which are singletons. About 15% of the sample is taken by the ten largest. What this sample's time point label stands for: new active TB diagnosis, blood taken before or within 7 days of starting treatment. This specimen consisted of PBMCs, obtained at tuberculosis diagnosis. Every receptor here comes from an adult with tuberculosis.

The CDR3 DNA reads as TGCGCCAGCAGCCCCGGACAGGGGGGGGATACGCAGTATTTT. Translation: CASSPGQGGDTQYF. The chain uses TRBV5-1 and TRBJ2-3; 10 bases align to TRBD1. Trimming removed 4 bases from V and 6 bases from J; junction bases left unmatched: 5. CDR1 and CDR2 from the germline V gene are SGHRS and YFSETQ. The length of the CDR3 is 14 residues.

The rearrangement joins TRBV10-3 to TRBJ2-7, with 8 bases identical to TRBD1. Losses at the gene ends were 6 bases for V and 3 bases for J; bases not matched to a gene: 7. CDR1 is ENHRY and CDR2 is SYGVKD in the germline V gene. There are 14 residues in the CDR3. CDR3 region: CAIREQGAVYEQYF. Written as DNA, the CDR3 is TGTGCCATCAGGGAGCAGGGGGCGGTCTACGAGCAGTACTTC.

Here the CDR3 reads CASSVGGTSLLNEQFF. CDR3 nucleotide sequence: TGTGCCAGCAGCGTAGGCGGGACTAGCCTGTTGAATGAGCAGTTCTTC. The chain carries TRBV9 and TRBJ2-1; 9 bases line up with TRBD2. The CDR3 length is 16 residues. Per the germline V gene, CDR1 is SGDLS and CDR2 is YYNGEE. Trimming cost V 0 bases and J 7 bases; bases outside gene matches: 8.

The V call is TRBV7-2, the J call TRBJ1-1; D remains unclear. The length of the CDR3 is 14 residues. Germline CDR1 reads SGHTA; CDR2 reads FQGNSA. V lost 3 bases and J lost 0, with 8 bases in between. The CDR3 coding sequence is TGTGCCAGCAGCTTCGGGATGTTGAACACTGAAGCTTTCTTT. It specifies CASSFGMLNTEAFF.

This chain links TRBV28 with TRBJ2-5, with D possibly matching TRBD2 (6 bases). CDR1 MDHEN and CDR2 SYDVKM come from the germline V gene. Trimming took 5 bases from V and 5 from J, leaving 18 bases between them. The CDR3 runs to 15 residues. The CDR3, as DNA: TGTGCCAGCAGTGGGGGGTCTCTGGCGAGGGAGACCCAGTACTTC. The encoded protein is CASSGGSLARETQYF.

The gene calls are TRBV30 and TRBJ2-7; D is ambiguous. The CDR3 sequence is 14 residues long. V was trimmed by 4 bases and J by 1 base, leaving 14 bases between them. Germline V gene sequence: CDR1 GTSNPN, CDR2 SVGIG (reference sequence). CDR3 DNA sequence: TGTGCCTGGACCAATGAGGCAGATTCCTACGAGCAGTACTTC. Protein sequence: CAWTNEADSYEQYF.

The CDR3 is CASSLSDRGNEQFF. CDR3 DNA: TGTGCCAGCAGTTTATCAGACAGGGGAAATGAGCAGTTCTTC. V and J are TRBV27 and TRBJ2-1, with 8 bases aligning to TRBD1. CDR1 MNHEY and CDR2 SMNVEV come from the germline V gene (reference sequence). Trimming took 0 bases from V and 7 from J; bases not matched to a gene: 2. This CDR3 has 14 residues.

This rearrangement joins TRBV7-2 to TRBJ2-5; 8 bases fit TRBD1. This CDR3 has 15 amino acids. The germline V gene has CDR1 SGHTA and CDR2 FQGNSA. V lost 7 bases to trimming and J lost 7 bases; unmatched junction nucleotides: 14. In nucleotides, the CDR3 is TGTGCCAGCAACCCGGGGTTACAGGGGGACGGGACCCAGTACTTC. Protein sequence: CASNPGLQGDGTQYF.

This clone was seen only a few times. J is TRBJ2-7 and V is TRBV5-1, with 7 bases that match TRBD1. The CDR3 consists of 14 residues. Germline loops: CDR1 SGHRS, CDR2 YFSETQ. The V segment lost 2 bases and the J segment 0 bases; nucleotides outside the gene matches: 2. The CDR3 coding sequence is TGCGCCAGCAGCTTACAGGGGAGCTCCTACGAGCAGTACTTC. Translating gives CASSLQGSSYEQYF.

This chain links TRBV7-3 with TRBJ2-1, with 11 positions matching TRBD2. The CDR3 loop spans 14 amino acids. With V trimmed by 6 bases and J by 5 bases, 3 bases remained unmatched. Germline values: CDR1 SGHTA, CDR2 FQGTGA. CDR3 sequence: CASRTSGTNNEQFF. The CDR3 DNA follows: TGTGCCAGCAGGACTAGCGGGACAAACAATGAGCAGTTCTTC.

The chain combines TRBV7-8 with TRBJ2-3; TRBD2 matches at 15 bases. Germline lookup yields CDR1 SGHVS and CDR2 FQNEAQ. This CDR3 spans 20 amino acids. Unmatched junction bases numbered 13, after V lost 5 bases and J lost 1 base. The CDR3 DNA reads as TGTGCCAGCAGCGCCCCGAGCGGACTAGCGGGGGGGCCTGGCACAGATACGCAGTATTTT. Translated: CASSAPSGLAGGPGTDTQYF.

This chain joins TRBV5-1 and TRBJ2-5; 8 nucleotides match TRBD1. Per the germline V gene, CDR1 is SGHRS and CDR2 is YFSETQ. V shed 0 bases and J 6 bases; nucleotides not matched to a gene: 1. The CDR3 has 13 amino acids. The CDR3 region has the DNA TGCGCCAGCAGCTTGGACAGGGGGAAGACCCAGTACTTC. Amino acids: CASSLDRGKTQYF.

This CDR3 is CASSVAGETQYF. CDR3 sequence (DNA): TGTGCCAGCAGTGTCGCGGGGGAGACCCAGTACTTC. The chain uses TRBV2 and TRBJ2-5; D may be TRBD2 (6 bases). The V gene lost 4 bases and the J gene lost 5 bases, with 8 bases spanning the gap. The CDR3 covers 12 residues. Germline-derived CDR1 and CDR2 are SNHLY and FYNNEI.

The V call is TRBV11-2, the J call TRBJ2-2, with 10 nucleotides matching TRBD2. This CDR3 has 18 amino acids. V trimming: 5 bases; J trimming: 2 bases; junction bases outside the gene matches: 11. Germline V gives CDR1 SGHAT, CDR2 FQNNGV. CDR3 amino acids: CASSLRAGLAVNTGELFF. The DNA of the CDR3 is TGTGCCAGCAGCCTAAGAGCCGGACTAGCGGTAAACACCGGGGAGCTGTTTTTT.

This chain links TRBV7-2 with TRBJ2-2; D might be TRBD1 (7 bases). Germline values: CDR1 SGHTA, CDR2 FQGNSA. This CDR3 has 14 amino acids. Trimming removed 4 bases at V and 7 bases at J, with 13 bases between. The CDR3 nucleotides read TGTGCCAGCAGCTCCAGGGGGGACGTCGGGGAGCTGTTTTTT. Encoded protein: CASSSRGDVGELFF.

By share, this clone ranks as medium-sized (0.01 to 0.1%). The chain employs TRBV28 and TRBJ2-7; tentative D call: TRBD2 (5 bases). The CDR3 loop spans 15 amino acids. Deletions cut 6 bases from V and 3 bases from J, with 18 bases between. From germline, CDR1 is MDHEN and CDR2 SYDVKM. For the CDR3, the DNA is TGTGCCAGCAGCCCTAACGCGGGCCTGGTCTACGAGCAGTACTTC. Protein: CASSPNAGLVYEQYF.

The V call is TRBV14, the J call TRBJ2-7; TRBD1 matches at 8 bases. CDR1 and CDR2 (germline): SGHDN, FVKESK. The CDR3 covers 15 residues. V was pared by 5 bases and J by 2 bases, with 8 bases of the junction left unmatched. The CDR3 DNA reads TGTGCCAGCAGCTACCCGACAGGGGACCCCTACGAGCAGTACTTC. It encodes CASSYPTGDPYEQYF. Drawing the rest from reference TRBV14 and TRBJ2-7, the complete variable domain is EAGVTQFPSHSVIEKGQTVTLRCDPISGHDNLYWYRRVMGKEIKFLLHFVKESKQDESGMPNNRFLAERTGGTYSTLKVQPAELEDSGVYFCASSYPTGDPYEQYFGPGTRLTVT.

This clone has just a few counts. The chain couples TRBV7-2 to TRBJ1-2, with TRBD1 identical over 8 bases. The CDR3 is 13 residues long. V dropped 8 bases and J dropped 5; count of bases not matched to a gene: 7. Germline loops: CDR1 SGHTA, CDR2 FQGNSA. The CDR3 DNA sequence: TGTGCCAGCTCGGAACAGGGGGGATATGGCTACACCTTC. This sequence encodes CASSEQGGYGYTF. Looking up the rest from reference TRBV7-2 and TRBJ1-2 gives the full variable domain: GAGVSQSPSNKVTEKGKDVELRCDPISGHTALYWYRQSLGQGLEFLIYFQGNSAPDKSGLPSDRFSAERTGGSVSTLTIQRTQQEDSAVYLCASSEQGGYGYTFGSGTRLTVV.

The CDR3 nucleotides are TGTGCCAGTAGTATTGGGCCAGGGTATAGCAATCAGCCCCAGCATTTT. Its translation: CASSIGPGYSNQPQHF. V and J are TRBV19 and TRBJ1-5; tentative D call: TRBD1 (5 bases). Trimming left V 3 bases short and J 0 bases short, with 12 bases between. This CDR3 contains 16 residues. Per germline, CDR1 LNHDA and CDR2 SQIVND (reference sequence).

The chain combines TRBV19 with TRBJ1-6; a possible D gene is TRBD1 (5 bases). Germline lookup yields CDR1 LNHDA and CDR2 SQIVND (reference sequence). Trimming removed 6 bases at V and 10 bases at J, with 22 bases between. The CDR3 extends over 16 amino acids. CDR3 loop: CASRIPTEWGESPLHF. The CDR3 nucleotides are TGTGCCAGTAGGATTCCGACGGAATGGGGGGAATCACCCCTCCACTTT.

V is TRBV10-3 and J is TRBJ1-1, with D possibly matching TRBD1 (5 bases). Germline V lookup: CDR1 ENHRY, CDR2 SYGVKD. V lost 0 bases and J 4 bases, leaving 12 bases between the germline ends. The CDR3 is 15 amino acids. CDR3 sequence (DNA): TGTGCCATCAGTGAGTCGGGCTGGGGCGTCACTGAAGCTTTCTTT. Its translation: CAISESGWGVTEAFF.

This rearrangement joins TRBV19 to TRBJ2-3; D gene uncertain. The CDR3 is made up of 11 amino acids. Trimming removed 2 bases at V and 6 bases at J, with 3 bases between. The V gene's germline CDR1 is LNHDA and CDR2 SQIVND (reference sequence). The CDR3 reads CASSITDTQYF. The CDR3 DNA follows: TGTGCCAGTAGTATAACTGATACGCAGTATTTT.

This clone was seen a few times. The chain links TRBV9 to TRBJ2-1; 9 nucleotides line up with TRBD2. Germline CDR1 reads SGDLS; CDR2 reads YYNGEE. V lost 5 bases to trimming and J lost 7 bases; unmatched junction nucleotides: 13. The CDR3 loop spans 16 amino acids. The CDR3 DNA sequence: TGTGCCAGCAGTCGACTTCCGGGACTAGCAGGGAATGAGCAGTTCTTC. Residues: CASSRLPGLAGNEQFF.

CDR3 sequence (DNA): TGTGCCAGCAGCTCAGGACAGGGGACCCCACGGGAGACCCAGTACTTC. Its protein is CASSSGQGTPRETQYF. This chain joins TRBV5-6 and TRBJ2-5, with 9 bases matching TRBD1. Germline values: CDR1 SGHDT, CDR2 YYEEEE. Losses at the gene ends were 3 bases for V and 5 bases for J; bases not matched to a gene: 11. The CDR3 has 16 amino acids.

The CDR3 is CASSGSGGSTDTQYF. The CDR3 DNA follows: TGCGCCAGCAGTGGTTCTGGCGGGAGCACAGATACGCAGTATTTT. V usage is TRBV10-1 and J usage is TRBJ2-3; D may be TRBD2 (5 bases). The CDR3 has 15 amino acids. The germline V and J ends were trimmed by 4 bases and 0 bases, with 11 bases remaining between them. CDR1 and CDR2 (germline): WNHNN, SYGVQD (reference sequence).

This clone was counted once. The chain employs TRBV7-9 and TRBJ1-1; D is unclear. With 7 bases removed from V and 4 bases from J, the gap between germline ends came to 10 bases. The CDR3 is 12 residues long. Germline CDR1 reads SEHNR; CDR2 reads FQNEAQ (reference sequence). CDR3 DNA: TGTGCCAGCACCCGCACTGGCACTGAAGCTTTCTTT. It is translated as CASTRTGTEAFF.

This clone came up a few times. The V call is TRBV29-1, the J call TRBJ1-2; D gene unclear. The germline gives CDR1 SQVTM, CDR2 ANQGSEA. The germline V and J ends were trimmed by 4 bases and 2 bases, with 11 bases remaining between them. CDR3 length: 13 amino acids. CDR3 sequence: CSVGEGSNYGYTF. The CDR3 DNA reads TGCAGCGTTGGTGAGGGCTCGAACTATGGCTACACCTTC.